The rows below give T cell receptor beta chains drawn from one sample of a study of blood T cell repertoires in COVID-19. Profiled with immunoSEQ multiplex PCR; TCRdb holds only in-frame clones, not every one. The sample carries tens of thousands of clones, 85% to 90% recorded once. Sample: peripheral blood. These receptors came from a woman aged 80 or over with active or convalescent COVID-19. CDR3s include the opening cysteine and the closing phenylalanine or tryptophan. A D gene is named only where the DNA matches it firmly. Some rows have no size entry. The others give once, few or many, or a class for an expanded clone.

.,TRBV9,.,TRBJ2-2,TGTGCCAGCAGCGTAGGAAGACTCAACACCGGGGAGCTGTTTTTT,CASSVGRLNTGELFF
.,TRBV4-1,.,TRBJ1-2,TGCGCCAGCAGCCCCGCCCCGTCAGGGAACTATGGCTACACCTTC,CASSPAPSGNYGYTF
.,TRBV27,few,TRBJ2-7,TGTGCCAGCAGTTTCTCTGCCTACGAGCAGTACTTC,CASSFSAYEQYF
TRBD2,TRBV11-2,.,TRBJ2-1,TGTGCCAGCAGCCGGACTAGCGGGAGTAATGAGCAGTTCTTC,CASSRTSGSNEQFF
.,TRBV5-1,.,TRBJ1-2,TGCGCCAGCAGCTTGAGGTCTGGGGAGGGCTACACCTTC,CASSLRSGEGYTF
.,TRBV28,.,TRBJ2-7,TGTGCCAGCAGTTTAGCACGGGGTGACTACGAGCAGTACTTC,CASSLARGDYEQYF
.,TRBV6-6,few,TRBJ2-2,TGTGCCAGCGCGACAGGACACGCCGGGGAGCTGTTTTTT,CASATGHAGELFF
.,TRBV28,once,TRBJ1-5,TGTGCCAGCAGTCGGAATCAGCCCCAGCATTTT,CASSRNQPQHF
.,TRBV6-1,.,TRBJ1-5,TGTGCCAGCAGTGTTAACGAGGTACTTAGCAATCAGCCCCAGCATTTT,CASSVNEVLSNQPQHF
TRBD1,TRBV19,.,TRBJ1-2,TGTGCCAGTACTCCCGGGACAGGTAACTATGGCTACACCTTC,CASTPGTGNYGYTF
TRBD1,TRBV29-1,.,TRBJ2-7,TGCAGCGTGGTGAAGACAGGGTCGGGCGAGCAGTACTTC,CSVVKTGSGEQYF
.,TRBV7-2,.,TRBJ2-2,TGTGCCAGCAGCCTCCGCTCGTCTCAATCGGTCTCCGGGGAGCTGTTTTTT,CASSLRSSQSVSGELFF
.,TRBV7-2,.,TRBJ2-5,TGTGCCAGCAGCACCAGGACAGCCCGTGGGGAGACCCAGTACTTC,CASSTRTARGETQYF
.,TRBV5-8,.,TRBJ2-5,TGTGCCACGGTGGGAGTTTACGTTGGAGAGACCCAGTACTTC,CATVGVYVGETQYF
.,TRBV3-1/TRBV3-2,.,TRBJ2-5,TGTGCCAGCAGCCCCGGCGGGACCCAGTACTTC,CASSPGGTQYF
TRBD2,TRBV28,.,TRBJ2-1,TGTGCCAGCAGTTTATCAGGCGGGGGTTCCTACAATGAGCAGTTCTTC,CASSLSGGGSYNEQFF
.,TRBV5-1,.,TRBJ2-3,TGCGCCAGCAGCTTGGCCGCTGTGGGAGTGGCAGATACGCAGTATTTT,CASSLAAVGVADTQYF
TRBD1,TRBV6-5,once,TRBJ1-1,TGTGCCAGCCCCCGGACAGGGACCACTGAAGCTTTCTTT,CASPRTGTTEAFF
TRBD1,TRBV19,.,TRBJ2-7,TGTGCCAGTAGCCCGACAGGGGCAACGGGTCTCCAGTACTTC,CASSPTGATGLQYF
.,TRBV19,.,TRBJ2-7,TGTGCCAGTAGTATAAGGGGGACACTAAGGGGTGGCTTCTACGAGCAGTACTTC,CASSIRGTLRGGFYEQYF
.,TRBV5-1,.,TRBJ2-2,TGCGCCAGCAGCTTGGGTCAGGGGAACACCGGGGAGCTGTTTTTT,CASSLGQGNTGELFF
.,TRBV27,few,TRBJ2-7,TGTGCCAGCAGTTTATCCCAGGGGATCATCTACGAGCAGTACTTC,CASSLSQGIIYEQYF
.,TRBV6-5,.,TRBJ2-1,TGTGCCAGCAGTCGTAGGGGTGTTGCCTACAATGAGCAGTTCTTC,CASSRRGVAYNEQFF
.,TRBV27,once,TRBJ1-2,TGTGCCAGCAGTTTTACAGGGTACTATGGCTACACCTTC,CASSFTGYYGYTF
TRBD1,TRBV5-1,.,TRBJ2-7,TGCGCCAGCAGTCGGACGGGACAGGAGGCCTACGAGCAGTACTTC,CASSRTGQEAYEQYF
TRBD2,TRBV27,.,TRBJ2-7,TGTGCCAGCAGTGGCTTTACGACTAGCCGCAGCGAGCAGTACTTC,CASSGFTTSRSEQYF
.,TRBV10-3,.,TRBJ2-1,TGTGCCATCAGCAATAGCTCCTACAATGAGCAGTTCTTC,CAISNSSYNEQFF
TRBD2,TRBV24-1,.,TRBJ2-5,TGTGCCACCAGTTCGGCTAGCGGGCAAGAGACCCAGTACTTC,CATSSASGQETQYF
.,TRBV6-6,.,TRBJ2-7,TGTGCCAGCAGAAAACAGGGGGAGGGCAACTACGAGCAGTACTTC,CASRKQGEGNYEQYF
.,TRBV7-2,.,TRBJ2-3,TGTGCCAGCAGCCCCTACAGGGACACAGATACGCAGTATTTT,CASSPYRDTDTQYF
TRBD2,TRBV5-1,once,TRBJ2-3,TGCGCCAGCAGCTTGTTGGGCGGGAGCGGCACAGATACGCAGTATTTT,CASSLLGGSGTDTQYF
.,TRBV6-5,.,TRBJ1-2,TGTGCCAGCAGTTACAGTGCCGGGGGATATGGCTACACCTTC,CASSYSAGGYGYTF
.,TRBV5-1,.,TRBJ2-2,TGCGCCAGCAGCTTGGAGCCAGGGTTCCCCGGGGAGCTGTTTTTT,CASSLEPGFPGELFF
TRBD2,TRBV2,.,TRBJ2-1,TGTGCCAGCAGTGAGTGGACTAGCCTTAATGAGCAGTTCTTC,CASSEWTSLNEQFF
.,TRBV9,.,TRBJ2-1,TGTGCCAGCAGCGTAACGGCGGAAAATAATGAGCAGTTCTTC,CASSVTAENNEQFF